These T cell receptor beta chains were read from a single sample in a study of OX40 agonist ivuxolimab in advanced cancers. Libraries were prepared by immunoSEQ multiplex PCR; TCRdb keeps only in-frame clonotypes and omits some of them. The table includes about 21,000 clones, approximately 85% detected once. Material: CD4+ or CD8+ T cells sorted from blood, obtained in a trial of the OX40 agonist ivuxolimab. The origin of the receptors is an adult with an advanced solid tumor such as melanoma, head and neck, liver or kidney cancer. Both conserved end residues are part of each CDR3. The D gene is left open where the match is weak. Expanded clones get a size class; other rows say once, few or many, or leave the size out.

v_gene: TRBV7-8; d_gene: TRBD1; abundance: -; j_gene: TRBJ2-3; len: 15; CDR3nt: TGTGCCAGCGCAATCGGGACAGGGGGTCGGGATACGCAGTATTTT; CDR3aa: CASAIGTGGRDTQYF
v_gene: TRBV21-1; d_gene: -; abundance: -; j_gene: TRBJ2-6; len: 19; CDR3nt: TGTGCCAGCACCCCATGGGGAGACAGGGTGAACTCTGGGGCCAACGTCCTGACTTTC; CDR3aa: CASTPWGDRVNSGANVLTF
v_gene: TRBV7-9; d_gene: TRBD2; abundance: few; j_gene: TRBJ2-1; len: 16; CDR3nt: TGTGCCAGCAGCCCCATAGCGGGAGGTACCTACAATGAGCAGTTCTTC; CDR3aa: CASSPIAGGTYNEQFF
v_gene: TRBV7-8; d_gene: -; abundance: -; j_gene: TRBJ1-6; len: 16; CDR3nt: TGTGCCAGCAGCCGCCGGGACTCCCGACGGGATTCACCCCTCCACTTT; CDR3aa: CASSRRDSRRDSPLHF
v_gene: TRBV7-2; d_gene: TRBD1; abundance: -; j_gene: TRBJ1-4; len: 15; CDR3nt: TGTGCCAGCAGCTTAACAGGGGGCGTAGGCGAAAAACTGTTTTTT; CDR3aa: CASSLTGGVGEKLFF
v_gene: TRBV18; d_gene: -; abundance: -; j_gene: TRBJ2-1; len: 16; CDR3nt: TGTGCCAGCTCACCGAGGCAGGGGGGCTCCTACAATGAGCAGTTCTTC; CDR3aa: CASSPRQGGSYNEQFF
v_gene: TRBV19; d_gene: -; abundance: -; j_gene: TRBJ1-2; len: 15; CDR3nt: TGTGCCAGTACCCCTGATACAGGGTTCAGCTATGGCTACACCTTC; CDR3aa: CASTPDTGFSYGYTF
v_gene: TRBV15; d_gene: -; abundance: -; j_gene: TRBJ1-5; len: 14; CDR3nt: TGTGCCACCAGCCCCGGGACATACGGGCAGCCCCAGCATTTT; CDR3aa: CATSPGTYGQPQHF
v_gene: TRBV10-2; d_gene: -; abundance: -; j_gene: TRBJ2-1; len: 15; CDR3nt: TGCGCCAGCAGCCGACTAGGGCTATCCTACAATGAGCAGTTCTTC; CDR3aa: CASSRLGLSYNEQFF
v_gene: TRBV5-5; d_gene: -; abundance: -; j_gene: TRBJ2-1; len: 13; CDR3nt: TGTGCCAGCGCGACCGGGACTTGGGGTGAGCAGTTCTTC; CDR3aa: CASATGTWGEQFF
v_gene: TRBV27; d_gene: TRBD2; abundance: -; j_gene: TRBJ2-7; len: 16; CDR3nt: TGTGCCAGCAGTTCACCTAGCGGGAGGAAGCGCTACGAGCAGTACTTC; CDR3aa: CASSSPSGRKRYEQYF
v_gene: TRBV5-4; d_gene: -; abundance: -; j_gene: TRBJ1-3; len: 14; CDR3nt: TGTGCCAGCAGCCCGGGGAGATCTGGAAACACCATATATTTT; CDR3aa: CASSPGRSGNTIYF
v_gene: TRBV29-1; d_gene: -; abundance: -; j_gene: TRBJ2-1; len: 14; CDR3nt: TGCAGCGTTGTGGGAGGGGGGGCCTACAATGAGCAGTTCTTC; CDR3aa: CSVVGGGAYNEQFF
v_gene: TRBV18; d_gene: TRBD1; abundance: -; j_gene: TRBJ1-1; len: 15; CDR3nt: TGTGCCAGCTCACCTCTAGGACAGGGGGTTGGTGAAGCTTTCTTT; CDR3aa: CASSPLGQGVGEAFF
v_gene: TRBV7-2; d_gene: -; abundance: -; j_gene: TRBJ1-4; len: 16; CDR3nt: TGTGCCAGCAGCCCGCAGGTTGTCGCAACTAATGAAAAACTGTTTTTT; CDR3aa: CASSPQVVATNEKLFF
v_gene: TRBV28; d_gene: -; abundance: -; j_gene: TRBJ1-1; len: 14; CDR3nt: TGTTCTCTCGCAAAGGCCCCTATGAACACTGAAGCTTTCTTT; CDR3aa: CSLAKAPMNTEAFF
v_gene: TRBV20-1; d_gene: -; abundance: -; j_gene: TRBJ2-1; len: 11; CDR3nt: TGCAGTGCCAGGGGGGACAATGAGCAGTTCTTC; CDR3aa: CSARGDNEQFF
v_gene: TRBV18; d_gene: TRBD2; abundance: -; j_gene: TRBJ2-7; len: 15; CDR3nt: TGTGCCAGCTCACCAAACGGACTAGCGGGAGACGAGCAGTACTTC; CDR3aa: CASSPNGLAGDEQYF
v_gene: TRBV19; d_gene: -; abundance: -; j_gene: TRBJ2-7; len: 15; CDR3nt: TGTGCCAGCCAACCCGCGGGTAGCGCAATAGACGAGCAGTACTTC; CDR3aa: CASQPAGSAIDEQYF
v_gene: TRBV11-3; d_gene: TRBD2; abundance: -; j_gene: TRBJ2-5; len: 16; CDR3nt: TGTGCCAGCAGCAAAGGGACTAGCGGGTACCAAGAGACCCAGTACTTC; CDR3aa: CASSKGTSGYQETQYF
v_gene: TRBV7-2; d_gene: -; abundance: -; j_gene: TRBJ2-7; len: 16; CDR3nt: TGTGCCAGCAGCTTCAGAGACAGGCGTGGAGGTGGCGAGCAGTACTTC; CDR3aa: CASSFRDRRGGGEQYF
v_gene: TRBV5-1; d_gene: TRBD2; abundance: -; j_gene: TRBJ2-4; len: 17; CDR3nt: TGCGCCAGCAGCGTTTCTGCGGGAGCGGGTATAAGGAACATTCAGTACTTC; CDR3aa: CASSVSAGAGIRNIQYF